The clone carrying this TCR beta chain was seen just once. Clones were read by immunoSEQ multiplex PCR, and TCRdb kept only the in-frame ones, dropping some. Here the sample spans 250,000 to 300,000 clones, over 80% being singletons. Adults between about 18 and 95 years of age took part from about 24 US areas. These data are taken from a study of blood T cell repertoires in COVID-19. The CDR3 covers 14 residues. The J segment lost 2 bases and the V segment lost 4 bases, leaving 0 bases of the junction unmatched. Germline V gene sequence: CDR1 SGDLS, CDR2 YYNGEE. The rearrangement joins TRBV9 to TRBJ2-5; TRBD2 matches 12 bases. The sequence was obtained from a human donor in a cohort exposed to, infected with or recovered from COVID-19 (not recorded which). The donor label of this sample is uncertain. Sequencing used PBMCs or T cells enriched from blood (not recorded which). In DNA form, the CDR3 reads TGTGCCAGCAGCACTAGCGGGGGGCAAGAGACCCAGTACTTC. It codes for CASSTSGGQETQYF.